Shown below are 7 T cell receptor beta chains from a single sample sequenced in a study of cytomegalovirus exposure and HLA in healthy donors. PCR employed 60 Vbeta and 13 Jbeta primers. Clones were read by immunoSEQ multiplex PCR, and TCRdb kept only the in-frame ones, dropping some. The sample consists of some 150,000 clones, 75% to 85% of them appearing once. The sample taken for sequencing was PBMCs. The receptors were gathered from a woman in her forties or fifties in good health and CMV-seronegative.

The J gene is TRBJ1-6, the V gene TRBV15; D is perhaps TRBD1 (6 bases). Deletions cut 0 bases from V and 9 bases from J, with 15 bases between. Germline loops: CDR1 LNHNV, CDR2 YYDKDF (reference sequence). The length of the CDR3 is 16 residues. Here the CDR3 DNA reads TGTGCCACCAGCAGAGATCCAGCAGGGGCGGGTTCACCCCTCCACTTT. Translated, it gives CATSRDPAGAGSPLHF.

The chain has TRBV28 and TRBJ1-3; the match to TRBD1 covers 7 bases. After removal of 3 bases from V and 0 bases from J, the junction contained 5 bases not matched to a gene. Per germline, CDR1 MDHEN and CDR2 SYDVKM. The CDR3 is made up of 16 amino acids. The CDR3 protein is CASSFIGTDSGNTIYF. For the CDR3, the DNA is TGTGCCAGCAGTTTTATCGGGACAGACTCTGGAAACACCATATATTTT.

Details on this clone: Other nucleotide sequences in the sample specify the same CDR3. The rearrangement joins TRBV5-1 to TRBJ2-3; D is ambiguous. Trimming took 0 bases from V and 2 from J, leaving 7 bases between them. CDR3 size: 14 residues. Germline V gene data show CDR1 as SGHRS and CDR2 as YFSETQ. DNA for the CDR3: TGCGCCAGCAGCTTGGACAGTCCCACAGATACGCAGTATTTT. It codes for CASSLDSPTDTQYF.

For the CDR3, the DNA is TGTGCCAGCAGTGCTACTGGGCTAGCCAAAAACATTCAGTACTTC. Residues: CASSATGLAKNIQYF. This rearrangement joins TRBV6-5 to TRBJ2-4; D call uncertain. This CDR3 has 15 amino acids. Germline V gene data show CDR1 as MNHEY and CDR2 as SVGAGI. Trimming left V 5 bases short and J 0 bases short, with 11 bases between.

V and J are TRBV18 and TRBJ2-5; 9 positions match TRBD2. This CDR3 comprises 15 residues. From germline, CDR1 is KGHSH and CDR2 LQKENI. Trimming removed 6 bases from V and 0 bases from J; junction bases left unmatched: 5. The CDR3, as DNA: TGTGCCAGCTCGCGGACTAGCGAGTACCAAGAGACCCAGTACTTC. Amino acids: CASSRTSEYQETQYF.

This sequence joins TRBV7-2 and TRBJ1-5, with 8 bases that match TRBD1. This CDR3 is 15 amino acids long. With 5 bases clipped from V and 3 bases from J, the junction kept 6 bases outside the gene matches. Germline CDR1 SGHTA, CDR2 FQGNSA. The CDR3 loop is CASSPQGAPNQPQHF. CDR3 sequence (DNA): TGTGCCAGCAGCCCCCAGGGGGCTCCCAATCAGCCCCAGCATTTT.

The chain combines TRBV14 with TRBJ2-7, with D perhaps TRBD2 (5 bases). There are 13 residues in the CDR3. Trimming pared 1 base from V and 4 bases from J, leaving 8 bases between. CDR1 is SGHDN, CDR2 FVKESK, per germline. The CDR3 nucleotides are TGTGCCAGCAGCCAAGTAACGGGGTACGAGCAGTACTTC. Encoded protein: CASSQVTGYEQYF.